What follows are 9 T cell receptor beta chains derived from one specimen sequenced in a study of blood T cell repertoires in COVID-19. TCRdb's copy holds only in-frame clones and misses some; the assay was immunoSEQ multiplex PCR. The sample includes some 140,000 clones, 91% of them seen just once. The sample consisted of peripheral blood. The receptors here all came from a man aged 45-65 years with acute or convalescent COVID-19.

The gene calls are TRBV5-1 and TRBJ2-7; TRBD2 matches at 7 bases. Germline V gene sequence: CDR1 SGHRS, CDR2 YFSETQ. After removal of 4 bases from V and 4 bases from J, the junction contained 11 bases not matched to a gene. The CDR3 runs to 15 residues. The CDR3 DNA sequence: TGCGCCAGCAGCGAACAACCGGGACTAAGTTACGAGCAGTACTTC. Its translation: CASSEQPGLSYEQYF.

This chain connects TRBV15 to TRBJ2-5, with TRBD2 identical over 9 bases. The CDR3 runs to 16 residues. Looked up from germline, CDR1 is LNHNV and CDR2 is YYDKDF (reference sequence). Trimming removed 1 base from V and 5 bases from J; junction bases left unmatched: 8. The CDR3 nucleotides are TGTGCCACCAGCAGAGTAGGAGGCGGGGGGGCGGAGACCCAGTACTTC. Residues: CATSRVGGGGAETQYF. Filled out from reference TRBV15 and TRBJ2-5, the complete variable domain reads DAMVIQNPRYQVTQFGKPVTLSCSQTLNHNVMYWYQQKSSQAPKLLFHYYDKDFNNEADTPDNFQSRRPNTSFCFLDIRSPGLGDTAMYLCATSRVGGGGAETQYFGPGTRLLVL.

The rearrangement joins TRBV19 to TRBJ1-1; a possible D gene is TRBD1 (6 bases). Germline V gives CDR1 LNHDA, CDR2 SQIVND (reference sequence). The CDR3 is 12 residues long. Trimming stripped 9 bases from V and 5 bases from J, with 13 bases between. This chain's CDR3 is CARSGDWTEAFF. The CDR3 DNA reads as TGTGCCAGATCAGGGGATTGGACTGAAGCTTTCTTT.

In this sample, this clone turned up a few times. The rearrangement joins TRBV2 to TRBJ2-7; D call uncertain. This CDR3 region has 14 residues. V lost 2 bases to trimming and J lost 1 base, with 9 bases between them. The germline gives CDR1 SNHLY, CDR2 FYNNEI. The CDR3 loop reads CASSELVLSYEQYF. Written as DNA, the CDR3 is TGTGCCAGCAGTGAACTAGTTTTATCCTACGAGCAGTACTTC.

The chain carries TRBV11-2 and TRBJ1-6; a possible D gene is TRBD1 (5 bases). Deletions cut 3 bases from V and 0 bases from J, with 12 bases between. The CDR3 has 17 residues. Germline loops: CDR1 SGHAT, CDR2 FQNNGV. CDR3 in amino acids: CASSLWQGLSYNSPLHF. Here the CDR3 DNA reads TGTGCCAGCAGCTTGTGGCAGGGACTCTCCTATAATTCACCCCTCCACTTT.

This chain links TRBV21-1 with TRBJ2-3; no DNA check was done on the table's D call, TRBD2. TRBV21-1 is an annotated pseudogene. The CDR3 extends over 14 amino acids. The CDR3 here is CASSPGGFTDTQYF. CDR3 sequence (DNA): TGTGCCAGCAGCCCGGGGGGATTTACAGATACGCAGTATTTT.

The chain is built from TRBV6-5 and TRBJ2-1; 13 bases match TRBD2. Trimming at V came to 6 bases and at J to 4 bases, leaving 3 bases not matched to a gene. This CDR3 has 15 residues. From germline, CDR1 is MNHEY and CDR2 SVGAGI. CDR3 bases: TGTGCCAGCAGCACTAGCGGGAGGGCTTACAATGAGCAGTTCTTC. It translates to CASSTSGRAYNEQFF.

The V gene is TRBV4-2, the J gene TRBJ1-3; 11 nucleotides line up with TRBD1. CDR1 LGHNA and CDR2 YNFKEQ come from the germline V gene. The CDR3 covers 19 residues. The V gene end was trimmed by 0 bases and the J gene end by 0 bases; junction bases not matched to a gene: 7. CDR3 protein: CASSQDRGDRGASGNTIYF. CDR3 nucleotides: TGTGCCAGCAGCCAAGATCGGGGGGACAGGGGGGCCTCTGGAAACACCATATATTTT.

This chain uses TRBV19 with TRBJ2-3; the match to TRBD1 covers 7 bases. The germline V gene encodes CDR1 LNHDA and CDR2 SQIVND (reference sequence). Germline trimming cut 5 bases from V and 1 base from J; bases unmatched to any gene: 12. This CDR3 has 17 amino acids. CDR3 protein: CASSPRPTGVGTDTQYF. CDR3 sequence (DNA): TGTGCCAGTAGTCCCCGCCCTACAGGGGTCGGCACAGATACGCAGTATTTT.